The 32 T cell receptor beta chains listed next were all sequenced from one sample in a study of blood T cell repertoires in COVID-19. This table comes from immunoSEQ multiplex PCR, and its TCRdb copy is limited to in-frame clones, with some not included. The sample lists a few hundred thousand clones; approximately 78% were seen once. Sequenced material: PBMCs or T cells enriched from blood (not recorded which). The receptors stem from a man in his forties or fifties who had recovered from COVID-19.

The rearrangement joins TRBV6-5 to TRBJ1-3; D call uncertain. The V end was cut by 2 bases, the J end by 2 bases, with 10 bases between. CDR3 length: 15 residues. Germline V gene data show CDR1 as MNHEY and CDR2 as SVGAGI. The CDR3 nucleotides read TGTGCCAGCAGTTACGGGGAGAGGACTGGAAACACCATATATTTT. Protein: CASSYGERTGNTIYF.

The rearrangement joins TRBV2 to TRBJ1-4; 9 bases map to TRBD1. The CDR3 runs 13 residues. Trimming at V came to 8 bases and at J to 2 bases, leaving 0 bases not matched to a gene. CDR1 and CDR2 (germline): SNHLY, FYNNEI. CDR3 sequence: CASGTGTNEKLFF. CDR3 DNA: TGTGCCAGCGGGACAGGGACTAATGAAAAACTGTTTTTT. Full variable domain (missing parts from reference TRBV2 and TRBJ1-4): EPEVTQTPSHQVTQMGQEVILRCVPISNHLYFYWYRQILGQKVEFLVSFYNNEISEKSEIFDDQFSVERPDGSNFTLKIRSTKLEDSAMYFCASGTGTNEKLFFGSGTQLSVL.

The CDR3, as DNA: TGTGCCAGCAGCGTAGCCCCCATAACTAGCGGGAGGGTCGGGACCTACAATGAGCAGTTCTTC. It is translated as CASSVAPITSGRVGTYNEQFF. The rearrangement joins TRBV9 to TRBJ2-1; 13 bases are a match to TRBD2. The CDR3 totals 21 residues. Per germline, CDR1 SGDLS and CDR2 YYNGEE. The ends lost 0 bases at V and 2 bases at J; junction bases unmatched: 14. The full variable domain, its missing parts supplied by reference TRBV9 and TRBJ2-1, is DSGVTQTPKHLITATGQRVTLRCSPRSGDLSVYWYQQSLDQGLQFLIQYYNGEERAKGNILERFSAQQFPDLHSELNLSSLELGDSALYFCASSVAPITSGRVGTYNEQFFGPGTRLTVL.

CDR3: CASSGPGRETQYF. For the CDR3, the DNA is TGTGCCAGCAGCGGCCCAGGGAGGGAAACCCAGTACTTC. The J gene is TRBJ2-5, the V gene TRBV6-6; TRBD2 matches at 7 bases. CDR1 and CDR2 (germline): MNHNY, SVGAGI (reference sequence). The CDR3 spans 13 residues. With V trimmed by 6 bases and J by 8 bases, 9 bases remained unmatched.

V is TRBV5-1 and J is TRBJ1-2; D is uncertain. The CDR3 sequence is 13 residues long. Germline assignment: CDR1 SGHRS and CDR2 YFSETQ. V was shortened by 0 bases and J by 7 bases, with 10 bases between the two germline ends. In nucleotides, the CDR3 is TGCGCCAGCAGCTTGGAGAGGGCCACTGGCTACACCTTC. This gives the protein CASSLERATGYTF.

V and J are TRBV2 and TRBJ2-1, with a weak D call TRBD1 (7 bases). The CDR3 sequence is 13 residues long. The germline V and J ends were trimmed by 7 bases and 7 bases, with 14 bases remaining between them. Germline assignment: CDR1 SNHLY and CDR2 FYNNEI. In DNA form, the CDR3 reads TGTGCCAGCACGCAGGGGGGTTTGAATGAGCAGTTCTTC. Translation: CASTQGGLNEQFF.

The chain links TRBV29-1 to TRBJ2-3; no firm D call. The CDR3 runs 14 residues. Germline V lookup: CDR1 SQVTM, CDR2 ANQGSEA. Between the trimmed V and J ends, which lost 3 bases and 4 bases, there was a span of 14 bases. CDR3 sequence: CSVDLGERADTQYF. CDR3 DNA: TGCAGCGTTGATCTAGGCGAACGGGCAGATACGCAGTATTTT.

The rearrangement joins TRBV18 to TRBJ2-5; 9 nucleotides agree with TRBD2. Trimming took 3 bases from V and 4 from J; bases not matched to a gene: 6. The CDR3 consists of 15 residues. Per the germline V gene, CDR1 is KGHSH and CDR2 is LQKENI. The CDR3 DNA reads as TGTGCCAGCTCACCTCGTAGCGGGGGAGGAGAGACCCAGTACTTC. Translation gives CASSPRSGGGETQYF.

This clone was observed a handful of times. This chain uses TRBV13 with TRBJ2-7, with TRBD1 matching over 7 bases. The CDR3 is 15 residues long. Germline V gene lookup returns CDR1 PRHDT and CDR2 FYEKMQ (reference sequence). J was trimmed by 0 bases and V by 3 bases; bases with no gene match: 5. CDR3 sequence: CASSFGQVYSYEQYF. The CDR3 DNA reads as TGTGCCAGCAGCTTCGGACAGGTCTACTCCTACGAGCAGTACTTC. Drawing the rest from reference TRBV13 and TRBJ2-7, the complete variable domain is AAGVIQSPRHLIKEKRETATLKCYPIPRHDTVYWYQQGPGQDPQFLISFYEKMQSDKGSIPDRFSAQQFSDYHSELNMSSLELGDSALYFCASSFGQVYSYEQYFGPGTRLTVT.

J is TRBJ1-5 and V is TRBV19; tentative D call: TRBD1 (6 bases). V lost 6 bases and J lost 2, with 11 bases in between. Germline V gene lookup returns CDR1 LNHDA and CDR2 SQIVND (reference sequence). The CDR3 has 14 residues. The CDR3, as DNA: TGTGCCAGTAGCACAGGGTTGGGCAATCAGCCCCAGCATTTT. It encodes CASSTGLGNQPQHF. Based on the CDR3 plus reference TRBV19 and TRBJ1-5, the full variable domain is DGGITQSPKYLFRKEGQNVTLSCEQNLNHDAMYWYRQDPGQGLRLIYYSQIVNDFQKGDIAEGYSVSREKKESFPLTVTSAQKNPTAFYLCASSTGLGNQPQHFGDGTRLSIL.

The genes are TRBV19 and TRBJ2-1; D unclear. CDR1 LNHDA and CDR2 SQIVND come from the germline V gene (reference sequence). The ends were cut back, 3 bases at V and 0 bases at J, with 9 bases in the middle. The CDR3 spans 15 residues. The DNA of the CDR3 is TGTGCCAGTAGTATTGCGGTGAGCTCCTACAATGAGCAGTTCTTC. Amino acids: CASSIAVSSYNEQFF.

The chain uses TRBV7-9 and TRBJ1-4; D perhaps matches TRBD1 (6 bases). The CDR3 is made up of 13 amino acids. The V gene lost 5 bases and the J gene lost 10 bases, with 14 bases spanning the gap. Germline V gene data show CDR1 as SEHNR and CDR2 as FQNEAQ (reference sequence). CDR3 protein: CASSHREGVKLFF. CDR3 DNA: TGTGCCAGCAGCCACAGGGAGGGAGTAAAACTGTTTTTT.

This chain links TRBV5-6 with TRBJ2-3, with D unresolved. The CDR3 length is 13 residues. Germline CDR1 reads SGHDT; CDR2 reads YYEEEE. V was shortened by 3 bases and J by 6 bases, with 11 bases between the two germline ends. The DNA for the CDR3 is TGTGCCAGCAGCTCTTTCCGTGAGGATACGCAGTATTTT. Translated: CASSSFREDTQYF.

J is TRBJ2-3 and V is TRBV5-6; 8 positions agree with TRBD2. Trimming removed 5 bases from V and 9 bases from J; junction bases left unmatched: 8. The CDR3 spans 13 residues. Per the germline V gene, CDR1 is SGHDT and CDR2 is YYEEEE. The DNA for the CDR3 is TGTGCCAGCAGTAGAGCGGGGGAGGGGACGCAGTATTTT. Protein: CASSRAGEGTQYF.

The sample holds a few counts of this clone. This chain connects TRBV5-4 to TRBJ1-3, with 11 bases lining up with TRBD1. The V gene's germline CDR1 is SGHNT and CDR2 YYREEE (reference sequence). The CDR3 runs to 15 residues. J was trimmed by 2 bases and V by 4 bases; bases with no gene match: 2. CDR3 nucleotides: TGTGCCAGCAGCGGGGGACAGGGGGCTGGAAACACCATATATTTT. Its translation: CASSGGQGAGNTIYF.

This sequence joins TRBV24-1 and TRBJ2-2; D perhaps matches TRBD1 (5 bases). V was clipped by 2 bases and J by 7 bases, with 7 bases between them. Looked up from germline, CDR1 is KGHDR and CDR2 is SFDVKD. This CDR3 has 13 residues. The CDR3 region is CATSDYQGGELFF. The CDR3 bases are TGTGCCACCAGTGATTACCAGGGCGGGGAGCTGTTTTTT.

This clone showed up just once. The rearrangement links TRBV5-1 to TRBJ2-1, with a possible D match to TRBD2 (5 bases). Germline lookup yields CDR1 SGHRS and CDR2 YFSETQ. The CDR3 covers 16 residues. With 4 bases removed from V and 6 bases from J, the gap between germline ends came to 20 bases. CDR3 protein: CASSPTGPTSINEQFF. In nucleotides, the CDR3 is TGCGCCAGCAGCCCCACCGGGCCAACTAGTATCAATGAGCAGTTCTTC.

This chain links TRBV6-5 with TRBJ2-2, with TRBD1 identical over 9 bases. Trimming removed 7 bases from V and 5 bases from J; junction bases left unmatched: 5. This CDR3 comprises 14 residues. The germline gives CDR1 MNHEY, CDR2 SVGAGI. CDR3 DNA: TGTGCCAGCACGACAGGGGGGAAGACCGGGGAGCTGTTTTTT. It codes for CASTTGGKTGELFF.

The table lists this clone with a count of one. V gene TRBV6-5 combines with J gene TRBJ2-7, with D unresolved. Trimming removed 5 bases from V and 4 bases from J, with 6 bases in between. CDR3 length: 11 residues. The germline V gene has CDR1 MNHEY and CDR2 SVGAGI. CDR3 in amino acids: CASSQFYEQYF. CDR3 sequence (DNA): TGTGCCAGCAGTCAGTTTTACGAGCAGTACTTC.

The rearrangement links TRBV2 to TRBJ2-7; D remains unclear. The ends were cut back, 5 bases at V and 5 bases at J, with 16 bases in the middle. CDR1 and CDR2 from the germline V gene are SNHLY and FYNNEI. This CDR3 is built from 14 residues. In DNA form, the CDR3 reads TGTGCCAGCAGTCTTAATACAGAAACTGACGAGCAGTACTTC. Protein product: CASSLNTETDEQYF.

This clone appeared a single time. Other DNA variants within this sample encode the same CDR3. This chain links TRBV6-5 with TRBJ1-2; tentative D call: TRBD1 (5 bases). The V gene lost 5 bases and the J gene lost 8 bases, with 12 bases spanning the gap. This CDR3 comprises 12 residues. Germline-derived CDR1 and CDR2 are MNHEY and SVGAGI. The DNA of the CDR3 is TGTGCCAGCAGTCCACGGAGGGGAGGCTACACCTTC. Amino acid sequence: CASSPRRGGYTF.

This clone was counted a single time. The chain employs TRBV7-9 and TRBJ2-7; the D gene is possibly TRBD2 (7 bases). V was trimmed by 5 bases and J by 4 bases, leaving 15 bases between them. Germline CDR1 and CDR2: SEHNR and FQNEAQ (reference sequence). The CDR3 totals 14 residues. CDR3 residues: CASSRTGGRYEQYF. CDR3 bases: TGTGCCAGCAGCCGAACGGGGGGCCGATACGAGCAGTACTTC.

This clone appeared many times. The rearrangement joins TRBV7-9 to TRBJ1-6; TRBD1 matches 7 bases. V lost 3 bases, J lost 5 bases, and 4 bases stayed unmatched. The CDR3 covers 15 residues. Germline V gene data show CDR1 as SEHNR and CDR2 as FQNEAQ (reference sequence). The CDR3 DNA reads TGTGCCAGCAGCTTCCGGGACAGTAATAATTCACCCCTCCACTTT. It encodes CASSFRDSNNSPLHF. The whole variable domain, remainder taken from reference TRBV7-9 and TRBJ1-6, is DTGVSQNPRHKITKRGQNVTFRCDPISEHNRLYWYRQTLGQGPEFLTYFQNEAQLEKSRLLSDRFSAERPKGSFSTLEIQRTEQGDSAMYLCASSFRDSNNSPLHFGNGTRLTVT.

V and J are TRBV19 and TRBJ1-1, with no clear D. This CDR3 has 12 residues. V gave up 3 bases and J gave up 8 bases, with 10 bases separating them. Per germline, CDR1 LNHDA and CDR2 SQIVND (reference sequence). The CDR3 DNA reads as TGTGCCAGTAGTATGAGAGCCCGCGAAGCTTTCTTT. Translation: CASSMRAREAFF.

This clone has only one observation. The chain joins TRBV6-5 to TRBJ1-2, with a possible D match to TRBD1 (6 bases). The germline gives CDR1 MNHEY, CDR2 SVGAGI. This CDR3 has 14 amino acids. V was trimmed by 2 bases and J by 4 bases, leaving 11 bases between them. CDR3 sequence reads: CASSYGRGAYGYTF. The CDR3 nucleotides read TGTGCCAGCAGTTACGGCAGGGGAGCCTATGGCTACACCTTC.

V gene TRBV6-5 combines with J gene TRBJ2-3; a possible D gene is TRBD2 (7 bases). The germline gives CDR1 MNHEY, CDR2 SVGAGI. V was pared by 9 bases and J by 1 base, with 17 bases between. The CDR3 runs to 15 residues. The chain's CDR3 is CASLPGGRGTDTQYF. The DNA of the CDR3 is TGTGCCAGTCTTCCGGGGGGCCGGGGCACAGATACGCAGTATTTT.

In DNA, the CDR3 is TGCAGTGCTAGTAGTGTGACAGCCCTAGACAATGAGCAGTTCTTC. Its translation: CSASSVTALDNEQFF. The chain carries TRBV20-1 and TRBJ2-1, with D possibly TRBD1 on 5 matching bases. Germline V CDR1 and CDR2: DFQATT, SNEGSKA (reference sequence). V gave up 3 bases and J gave up 5 bases, with 17 bases separating them. The CDR3 length is 15 residues.

The chain employs TRBV12-3 or TRBV12-4 and TRBJ1-2; weak D call: TRBD1 (5 bases). The length of the CDR3 is 12 residues. Trimming removed 6 bases at V and 5 bases at J, with 10 bases between. CDR3: CASSREGYGYTF. For the CDR3, the DNA is TGTGCCAGCAGCAGGGAAGGTTATGGCTACACCTTC.

As to this clone: The sample has other DNA sequences that encode this CDR3 too. V is TRBV27 and J is TRBJ2-7; D may be TRBD2 (7 bases). This CDR3 is 14 amino acids long. Trimming took 6 bases from V and 2 from J, leaving 14 bases between them. CDR1 and CDR2 from the germline V gene are MNHEY and SMNVEV (reference sequence). CDR3 nucleotides: TGTGCCAGCAGATCCGGGGGGCCTACCTACGAGCAGTACTTC. Encoded protein: CASRSGGPTYEQYF.

With respect to this clone: The identical CDR3 is also encoded by other nucleotide sequences in the sample. The chain recombines TRBV9 with TRBJ2-3; 14 bases agree with TRBD2. There are 17 residues in the CDR3. Germline-derived CDR1 and CDR2 are SGDLS and YYNGEE. J was trimmed by 5 bases and V by 3 bases; bases with no gene match: 8. CDR3 nucleotides: TGTGCCAGCAGCGCCCGACTAGCGGGAGGGCCACGAGATACGCAGTATTTT. Residues: CASSARLAGGPRDTQYF.

The chain employs TRBV24-1 and TRBJ1-5; TRBD1 aligns across 8 bases. The junction had 6 bases not matched to a gene; V was cut back by 6 bases and J by 0 bases. Germline CDR1 is KGHDR and CDR2 is SFDVKD. The CDR3 loop spans 16 amino acids. The CDR3 nucleotides read TGTGCCACCAGTACGGGACAGGAGATTAGCAATCAGCCCCAGCATTTT. It specifies CATSTGQEISNQPQHF.

This chain links TRBV18 with TRBJ1-5; D is ambiguous. Germline CDR1 is KGHSH and CDR2 is LQKENI. Trimming stripped 6 bases from V and 1 base from J, with 16 bases between. This CDR3 is 16 amino acids long. CDR3 sequence reads: CASSIVNDLSNQPQHF. For the CDR3, the DNA is TGTGCCAGCTCGATTGTGAACGATCTAAGCAATCAGCCCCAGCATTTT.